Each of the 17 T cell receptor beta chains below was sequenced from the same sample in a study of blood T cell repertoires in COVID-19. Here immunoSEQ multiplex PCR was the method, and the copy in TCRdb shows in-frame clones only, minus some. The sample has approximately 46,000 clones; 70% to 90% are singletons. Sequenced input: peripheral blood. The source of these receptors is a human donor in a cohort sampled during active COVID-19.

The CDR3 is CASSQHTPGQGDGAFF. The DNA for the CDR3 is TGTGCCAGCAGTCAACATACGCCGGGACAGGGAGACGGAGCTTTCTTT. The chain links TRBV6-2 or TRBV6-3 to TRBJ1-1, with 9 nucleotides matching TRBD1. V shed 5 bases, J shed 10 bases, and the junction held 17 bases outside the gene matches. Germline V gene sequence: CDR1 MNHEY, CDR2 SVGEGT. The CDR3 totals 16 residues.

The rearrangement joins TRBV12-5 to TRBJ1-6; maybe TRBD1 (6 bases). The germline V gene encodes CDR1 LGHNT and CDR2 FRNRAP. V was shortened by 10 bases and J by 0 bases, with 25 bases between the two germline ends. This CDR3 has 19 amino acids. CDR3 sequence reads: CATLEGVERESSYNSPLHF. CDR3 nucleotides: TGTGCTACACTAGAGGGGGTAGAAAGGGAGAGCTCCTATAATTCACCCCTCCACTTT.

CDR3: CASSSPPENTEAFF. CDR3 in DNA: TGTGCCAGCAGCTCCCCACCAGAAAACACTGAAGCTTTCTTT. The genes are TRBV11-2 and TRBJ1-1; D not certain. V dropped 4 bases and J dropped 2 bases, with 11 bases sitting between them. The CDR3 extends over 14 amino acids. Germline assignment: CDR1 SGHAT and CDR2 FQNNGV.

V and J are TRBV7-9 and TRBJ2-5; no firm D call. V was trimmed by 3 bases and J by 5 bases, leaving 4 bases between them. The CDR3 contains 11 residues. Germline CDR1 SEHNR, CDR2 FQNEAQ (reference sequence). The CDR3 DNA reads as TGTGCCAGCAGCTTTGCGGAGACCCAGTACTTC. It specifies CASSFAETQYF.

This clone counts as hyperexpanded. The rearrangement joins TRBV7-9 to TRBJ2-3; D is ambiguous. V lost 0 bases and J 0 bases, leaving 10 bases between the germline ends. This CDR3 region has 16 residues. Germline values: CDR1 SEHNR, CDR2 FQNEAQ (reference sequence). CDR3 sequence (DNA): TGTGCCAGCAGCTTAGCGCCGGTATCAAGCACAGATACGCAGTATTTT. It is translated as CASSLAPVSSTDTQYF.

The chain uses TRBV7-2 and TRBJ1-6; 7 nucleotides align to TRBD1. The V segment lost 3 bases and the J segment 7 bases; nucleotides outside the gene matches: 3. Looked up from germline, CDR1 is SGHTA and CDR2 is FQGNSA. The CDR3 extends over 14 amino acids. The chain's CDR3 is CASSFRTGNSPLHF. CDR3 DNA sequence: TGTGCCAGCAGCTTCCGGACAGGAAATTCACCCCTCCACTTT.

About this clone: Other DNA sequences of this sample code for an identical CDR3. The chain links TRBV4-1 to TRBJ2-7; tentatively, D is TRBD1 (7 bases). In germline, CDR1 is MGHRA, CDR2 YSYEKL. This CDR3 spans 15 amino acids. Deletions cut 3 bases from V and 0 bases from J, with 12 bases between. The CDR3 nucleotides are TGCGCCAGCAGCCAGCGACAGGGACTCTCCTACGAGCAGTACTTC. Translation: CASSQRQGLSYEQYF.

The chain has TRBV7-2 and TRBJ2-3, with 7 bases identical to TRBD1. V was pared by 0 bases and J by 1 base, with 1 base of the junction left unmatched. The CDR3 contains 15 residues. The germline gives CDR1 SGHTA, CDR2 FQGNSA. The CDR3 region has the DNA TGTGCCAGCAGCTTAGCGAGGGGGCGCACAGATACGCAGTATTTT. Translated, it gives CASSLARGRTDTQYF. The complete variable domain, with remaining parts taken from reference TRBV7-2 and TRBJ2-3, reads GAGVSQSPSNKVTEKGKDVELRCDPISGHTALYWYRQSLGQGLEFLIYFQGNSAPDKSGLPSDRFSAERTGGSVSTLTIQRTQQEDSAVYLCASSLARGRTDTQYFGPGTRLTVL.

The rearrangement uses TRBV10-3 and TRBJ1-2; the match to TRBD1 covers 7 bases. Germline CDR1 and CDR2: ENHRY and SYGVKD. With 5 bases clipped from V and 6 bases from J, the junction kept 3 bases outside the gene matches. The CDR3 sequence is 12 residues long. CDR3 sequence (DNA): TGTGCCATCAGTATGACAGGGCATGGCTACACCTTC. This translates into CAISMTGHGYTF.

The chain couples TRBV2 to TRBJ2-7; no firm D call. CDR1 SNHLY and CDR2 FYNNEI come from the germline V gene. CDR3 length: 11 residues. V was cut by 8 bases and J by 4 bases, with 9 bases left in between. CDR3: CASATAYEQYF. The CDR3 coding sequence is TGTGCCAGCGCTACAGCTTACGAGCAGTACTTC. The variable domain in full, completed from reference TRBV2 and TRBJ2-7, reads EPEVTQTPSHQVTQMGQEVILRCVPISNHLYFYWYRQILGQKVEFLVSFYNNEISEKSEIFDDQFSVERPDGSNFTLKIRSTKLEDSAMYFCASATAYEQYFGPGTRLTVT.

The rearrangement joins TRBV12-5 to TRBJ2-6, with D unclear. V was trimmed by 0 bases and J by 0 bases, leaving 3 bases between them. Germline V CDR1 and CDR2: LGHNT, FRNRAP. The CDR3 covers 15 residues. CDR3 sequence (DNA): TGTGCTAGTGGTTTGGTCCTCTCTGGGGCCAACGTCCTGACTTTC. It translates to CASGLVLSGANVLTF.

The genes are TRBV5-6 and TRBJ2-5, with 10 bases identical to TRBD1. This CDR3 has 16 residues. The V gene end was trimmed by 3 bases and the J gene end by 4 bases; junction bases not matched to a gene: 9. Per germline, CDR1 SGHDT and CDR2 YYEEEE. As DNA, the CDR3 is TGTGCCAGCAGCTGGACCCGGACAGGGGGGGGAGAGACCCAGTACTTC. It translates to CASSWTRTGGGETQYF.

The gene calls are TRBV6-5 and TRBJ2-7, with 8 bases identical to TRBD1. The germline V gene has CDR1 MNHEY and CDR2 SVGAGI. The V and J ends lost 4 bases and 2 bases, in that order; junction bases with no gene match: 10. This CDR3 spans 16 amino acids. In nucleotides, the CDR3 is TGTGCCAGCAGTTCCTTTGGACAGGGAGTTACCTACGAGCAGTACTTC. Protein sequence: CASSSFGQGVTYEQYF.

The chain combines TRBV7-8 with TRBJ2-7, with 9 bases lining up with TRBD1. The CDR3 consists of 21 residues. V lost 5 bases to trimming and J lost 9 bases; unmatched junction nucleotides: 32. Germline V gene sequence: CDR1 SGHVS, CDR2 FQNEAQ. In nucleotides, the CDR3 is TGTGCCAGCAGCCTAACCCTCGGGAGGACAGGGGTGAGAAGGGAGGACCGAGGGCAGTACTTC. It encodes CASSLTLGRTGVRREDRGQYF.

The genes are TRBV6-1 and TRBJ1-2, with TRBD1 matching over 8 bases. J gave up 4 bases and V 3 bases, and 7 bases lay outside the gene matches. CDR1 and CDR2 from the germline V gene are MNHNS and SASEGT. The CDR3 length is 15 residues. CDR3 protein: CASSEGQATSYGYTF. The CDR3 region has the DNA TGTGCCAGCAGTGAGGGACAGGCGACTAGCTATGGCTACACCTTC.

This chain joins TRBV5-1 and TRBJ1-3; D gene uncertain. Germline V gives CDR1 SGHRS, CDR2 YFSETQ. Deletions cut 4 bases from V and 2 bases from J, with 13 bases between. This CDR3 has 15 amino acids. This chain's CDR3 is CASSPSFVAGNTIYF. In nucleotides, the CDR3 is TGCGCCAGCAGCCCCTCTTTTGTAGCTGGAAACACCATATATTTT.

This chain uses TRBV12-3 or TRBV12-4 with TRBJ1-1; 7 nucleotides agree with TRBD1. The CDR3 is 11 amino acids. Trimming at V came to 7 bases and at J to 4 bases, leaving 0 bases not matched to a gene. The CDR3 sequence is CASKGATEAFF. CDR3 nucleotide sequence: TGTGCCAGCAAGGGGGCCACTGAAGCTTTCTTT.